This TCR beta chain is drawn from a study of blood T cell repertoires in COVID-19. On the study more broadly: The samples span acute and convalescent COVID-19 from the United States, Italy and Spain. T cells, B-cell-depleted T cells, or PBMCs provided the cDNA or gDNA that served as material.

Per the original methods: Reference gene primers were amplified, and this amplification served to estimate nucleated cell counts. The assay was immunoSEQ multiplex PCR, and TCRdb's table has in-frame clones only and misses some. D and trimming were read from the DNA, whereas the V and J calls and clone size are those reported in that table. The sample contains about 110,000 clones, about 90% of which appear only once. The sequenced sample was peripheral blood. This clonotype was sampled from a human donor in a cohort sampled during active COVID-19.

The chain's CDR3 is CASTASGGAISNEQFF. In DNA, the CDR3 is TGTGCCAGTACCGCTAGCGGGGGGGCCATTTCGAATGAGCAGTTCTTC. The V call is TRBV19, the J call TRBJ2-1, with 12 bases fitting TRBD2. V lost 7 bases, J lost 7 bases, and 11 bases stayed unmatched. The CDR3 length is 16 residues. Germline loops: CDR1 LNHDA, CDR2 SQIVND (reference sequence).